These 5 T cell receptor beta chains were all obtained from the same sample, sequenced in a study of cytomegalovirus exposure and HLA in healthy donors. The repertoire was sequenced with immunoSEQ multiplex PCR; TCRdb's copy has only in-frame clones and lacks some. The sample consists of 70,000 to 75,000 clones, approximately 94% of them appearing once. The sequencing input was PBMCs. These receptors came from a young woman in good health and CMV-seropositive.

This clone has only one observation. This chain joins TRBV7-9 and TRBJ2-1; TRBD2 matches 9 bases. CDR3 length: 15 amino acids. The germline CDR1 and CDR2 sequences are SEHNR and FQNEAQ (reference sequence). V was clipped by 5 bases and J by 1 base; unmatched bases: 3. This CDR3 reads CASSTAGGSYNEQFF. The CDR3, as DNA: TGTGCCAGCAGCACGGCGGGAGGGTCCTACAATGAGCAGTTCTTC.

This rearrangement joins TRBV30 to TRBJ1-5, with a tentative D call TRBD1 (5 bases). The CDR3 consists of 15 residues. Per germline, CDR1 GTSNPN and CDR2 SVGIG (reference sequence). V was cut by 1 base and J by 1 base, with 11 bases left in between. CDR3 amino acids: CAWSGTGVSNQPQHF. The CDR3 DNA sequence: TGTGCCTGGAGTGGAACAGGTGTCAGCAATCAGCCCCAGCATTTT.

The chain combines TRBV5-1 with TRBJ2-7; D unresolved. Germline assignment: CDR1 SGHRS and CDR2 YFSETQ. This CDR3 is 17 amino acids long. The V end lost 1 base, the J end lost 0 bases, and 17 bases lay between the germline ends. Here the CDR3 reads CASSLSSPRSLSYEQYF. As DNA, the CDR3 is TGCGCCAGCAGCTTGTCTTCTCCGAGGAGTCTCTCCTACGAGCAGTACTTC.

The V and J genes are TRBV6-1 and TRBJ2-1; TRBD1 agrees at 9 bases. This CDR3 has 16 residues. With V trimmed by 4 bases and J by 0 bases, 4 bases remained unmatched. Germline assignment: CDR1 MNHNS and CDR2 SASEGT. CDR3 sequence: CASSALTGGSYNEQFF. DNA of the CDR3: TGTGCCAGCAGTGCGTTGACAGGGGGCTCCTACAATGAGCAGTTCTTC.

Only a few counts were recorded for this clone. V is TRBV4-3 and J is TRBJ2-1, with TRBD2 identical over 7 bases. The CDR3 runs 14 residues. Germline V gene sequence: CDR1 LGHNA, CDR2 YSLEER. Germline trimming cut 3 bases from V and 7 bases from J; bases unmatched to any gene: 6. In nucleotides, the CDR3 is TGCGCCAGCAGCCAGGCCGGGGGGAGGAATGAGCAGTTCTTC. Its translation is CASSQAGGRNEQFF.